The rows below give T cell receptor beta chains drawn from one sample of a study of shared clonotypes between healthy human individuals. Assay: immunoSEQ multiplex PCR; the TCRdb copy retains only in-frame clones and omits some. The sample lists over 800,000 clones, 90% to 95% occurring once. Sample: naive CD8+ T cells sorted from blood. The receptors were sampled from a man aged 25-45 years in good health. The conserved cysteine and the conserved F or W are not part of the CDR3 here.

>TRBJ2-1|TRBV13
ASSLGGRVNEQF
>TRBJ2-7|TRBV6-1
ASSGPGQGQYYEQY
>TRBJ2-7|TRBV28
ASSLLAELSYEQY
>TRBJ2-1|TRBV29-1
SVEGQGIFSYNEQF
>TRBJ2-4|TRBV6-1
ASSEGLEDTPAKNIQY
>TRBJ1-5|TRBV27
ASSLLIGGNQPQH
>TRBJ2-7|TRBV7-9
ASSLVQGLFDEQY
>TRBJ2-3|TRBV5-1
ASSSGQSTDTQY
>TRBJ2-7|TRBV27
ASTSANREQY
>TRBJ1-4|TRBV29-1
SVEDKIWGNEKLF
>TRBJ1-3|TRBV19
ASSAGTGIFTIY
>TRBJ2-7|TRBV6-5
ASSYSGGGEQY
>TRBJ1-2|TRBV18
ASSADSPYGYT
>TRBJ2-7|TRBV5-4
ASSLREAYEQY
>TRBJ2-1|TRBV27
ASRIGQTISYNEQF
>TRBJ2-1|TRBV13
ASSLVDRGWDEQF
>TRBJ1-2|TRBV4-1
ASSQGGDNYGYT
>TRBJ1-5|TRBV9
ASSASLTGQGQYSNQPQH